Each of the 14 T cell receptor beta chains below was sequenced from the same sample in a study of shared clonotypes between healthy human individuals. Method: immunoSEQ multiplex PCR; TCRdb's copy keeps in-frame clones and lacks some. The profile shows some 630,000 clones, more than 70% of them singletons. Material for sequencing was memory CD4+ T cells sorted from blood. Described subset: CD45RA-negative fraction. The receptors originated from a woman aged 30 to 39 in good health.

The table lists this clone with a count of one. V usage is TRBV5-1 and J usage is TRBJ2-2; 7 positions match TRBD2. CDR1 and CDR2 (germline): SGHRS, YFSETQ. V shed 4 bases and J 0 bases; nucleotides not matched to a gene: 12. The CDR3 length is 18 residues. The CDR3 spells CASSLWGAGTANTGELFF. The DNA of the CDR3 is TGCGCCAGCAGCCTTTGGGGAGCGGGAACCGCGAACACCGGGGAGCTGTTTTTT.

The genes are TRBV25-1 and TRBJ1-3, with TRBD1 matching over 11 bases. V shed 4 bases and J 8 bases; nucleotides not matched to a gene: 4. This CDR3 region has 14 residues. CDR1 is MGHDK, CDR2 SYGVNS, per germline. Here the CDR3 DNA reads TGTGCCAGCAGTGCCGGGACAGGGGGTGACACCATATATTTT. Residues: CASSAGTGGDTIYF.

The rearrangement uses TRBV28 and TRBJ2-7; D is possibly TRBD1 (5 bases). V was cut by 2 bases and J by 1 base, with 12 bases left in between. Per germline, CDR1 MDHEN and CDR2 SYDVKM. CDR3 length: 15 amino acids. The CDR3 DNA reads as TGTGCCAGCAGTTTACCGGCAGGGCGATCCTACGAGCAGTACTTC. Encoded protein: CASSLPAGRSYEQYF.

This clone was seen once. The chain combines TRBV7-9 with TRBJ2-2; no definite D call. CDR1 and CDR2 (germline): SEHNR, FQNEAQ (reference sequence). Trimming took off 5 bases at V and 6 bases at J, with 7 bases between the two ends. The CDR3 length is 12 residues. Written as DNA, the CDR3 is TGTGCCAGCAGCCTCCCGGCCGGGGAGCTGTTTTTT. Translated, it gives CASSLPAGELFF.

Comments on this clone: The same CDR3 can be traced to other DNA sequences in this sample. This sequence joins TRBV6-6 and TRBJ1-2, with D possibly matching TRBD1 (6 bases). Trimming took 6 bases from V and 4 from J, leaving 12 bases between them. The germline CDR1 and CDR2 sequences are MNHNY and SVGAGI (reference sequence). The CDR3 sequence is 13 residues long. In nucleotides, the CDR3 is TGTGCCAGCAGCTCTACAGGGCCCTATGGCTACACCTTC. This encodes CASSSTGPYGYTF.

The J gene is TRBJ2-7, the V gene TRBV28; no firm D call. Germline V gene lookup returns CDR1 MDHEN and CDR2 SYDVKM. CDR3 size: 13 residues. V dropped 5 bases and J dropped 2 bases, with 10 bases sitting between them. CDR3 DNA sequence: TGTGCCAGCAGTGGTCAGCCCACCTACGAGCAGTACTTC. This gives the protein CASSGQPTYEQYF.

The chain recombines TRBV5-6 with TRBJ2-7; D ambiguous. This CDR3 region has 13 residues. The germline V gene encodes CDR1 SGHDT and CDR2 YYEEEE. V dropped 0 bases and J dropped 5 bases, with 9 bases sitting between them. DNA for the CDR3: TGTGCCAGCAGCTTGGACAGAAGCAACGAGCAGTACTTC. Translating it yields CASSLDRSNEQYF.

With regard to this clone: An end of the junction does not agree with germline; a read error may underlie this. J is TRBJ1-1 and V is TRBV6-5; weak D call: TRBD1 (5 bases). The germline V gene encodes CDR1 MNHEY and CDR2 SVGAGI. The CDR3 is made up of 13 amino acids. The CDR3 loop reads CACRQSLNTEAFF. The CDR3 nucleotides read TGTGCCTGCAGACAGTCCCTGAACACTGAAGCTTTCTTT.

On this clone itself: Other DNA variants within this sample encode the same CDR3. The chain employs TRBV20-1 and TRBJ2-5; no firm D call. The CDR3 is made up of 10 amino acids. Germline CDR1 is DFQATT and CDR2 is SNEGSKA (reference sequence). V was clipped by 3 bases and J by 5 bases, with 4 bases between them. CDR3 amino acids: CSASGETQYF. The CDR3 DNA sequence: TGCAGTGCTAGTGGTGAGACCCAGTACTTC.

The rearrangement uses TRBV19 and TRBJ2-2; TRBD1 matches 9 bases. The ends lost 6 bases at V and 3 bases at J; junction bases unmatched: 8. The germline V gene has CDR1 LNHDA and CDR2 SQIVND (reference sequence). This CDR3 is built from 16 residues. CDR3 in DNA: TGTGCCAGTAGGGGGACAGGGAGGGAATACACCGGGGAGCTGTTTTTT. Its protein product is CASRGTGREYTGELFF.

The chain combines TRBV28 with TRBJ1-3; the D gene is possibly TRBD1 (6 bases). The CDR3 is 15 residues long. The germline V and J ends were trimmed by 6 bases and 0 bases, with 12 bases remaining between them. Per germline, CDR1 MDHEN and CDR2 SYDVKM. The CDR3 DNA sequence: TGTGCCAGCAGCCTCGGACAGTACTCTGGAAACACCATATATTTT. Residues: CASSLGQYSGNTIYF.

The chain combines TRBV5-4 with TRBJ1-2; D might be TRBD1 (5 bases). Germline CDR1 reads SGHNT; CDR2 reads YYREEE (reference sequence). CDR3 length: 13 amino acids. The V end was cut by 0 bases, the J end by 4 bases, with 7 bases between. The CDR3 spells CASSLGGTYGYTF. As DNA, the CDR3 is TGTGCCAGCAGCTTGGGGGGGACCTATGGCTACACCTTC.

V gene TRBV30 combines with J gene TRBJ2-7, with unresolved D. Germline assignment: CDR1 GTSNPN and CDR2 SVGIG (reference sequence). V lost 3 bases, J lost 2 bases, and 14 bases lay in between. The CDR3 is 14 amino acids. The DNA for the CDR3 is TGTGCCTGGAGGGGCCAGCCGGCCGCCTACGAGCAGTACTTC. Translating gives CAWRGQPAAYEQYF.

The rearrangement joins TRBV10-3 to TRBJ1-2, with 7 bases that match TRBD1. Unmatched junction bases numbered 10, after V lost 3 bases and J lost 3 bases. The CDR3 consists of 16 residues. Germline-derived CDR1 and CDR2 are ENHRY and SYGVKD. CDR3 residues: CAISDLRGRADYGYTF. The CDR3 coding sequence is TGTGCCATCAGTGACTTGAGGGGGCGCGCGGACTATGGCTACACCTTC.